The 12 T cell receptor beta chains in this list originate from one sample, sequenced in a study of blood T cell repertoires in COVID-19. The protocol was immunoSEQ multiplex PCR, while the TCRdb copy is restricted to in-frame clones and leaves out a portion. The sample consists of more than 200,000 clones, 82% of them appearing once. The sequenced material came from peripheral blood. These receptors originate from an elderly woman with active or convalescent COVID-19.

This clone was seen just once. The rearrangement links TRBV4-1 to TRBJ2-7; 9 bases match TRBD1. Germline assignment: CDR1 MGHRA and CDR2 YSYEKL. V shed 3 bases, J shed 1 base, and the junction held 7 bases outside the gene matches. This CDR3 is built from 16 residues. For the CDR3, the DNA is TGCGCCAGCAGCCAGGTACCGGGACAGGGTTCCTACGAGCAGTACTTC. Residues: CASSQVPGQGSYEQYF.

This chain links TRBV5-6 with TRBJ2-7; D is possibly TRBD1 (6 bases). The CDR3 covers 14 residues. Germline V gene lookup returns CDR1 SGHDT and CDR2 YYEEEE. V lost 2 bases and J lost 1, with 10 bases in between. The CDR3 is CASSFQGWSYEQYF. CDR3 bases: TGTGCCAGCAGCTTCCAGGGGTGGTCCTACGAGCAGTACTTC. Complete variable domain (other parts from reference TRBV5-6 and TRBJ2-7): DAGVTQSPTHLIKTRGQQVTLRCSPKSGHDTVSWYQQALGQGPQFIFQYYEEEERQRGNFPDRFSGHQFPNYSSELNVNALLLGDSALYLCASSFQGWSYEQYFGPGTRLTVT.

This chain links TRBV5-1 with TRBJ2-5; possibly TRBD2 for D (6 bases). The CDR3 totals 15 residues. Trimming shortened V by 0 bases and J by 3 bases, and 12 bases separated the two germline ends. Per the germline V gene, CDR1 is SGHRS and CDR2 is YFSETQ. CDR3 sequence reads: CASSLAGTDKETQYF. CDR3 sequence (DNA): TGCGCCAGCAGCTTGGCCGGGACTGATAAAGAGACCCAGTACTTC.

This clone was observed a single time. The chain uses TRBV6-5 and TRBJ1-5; a weak D match, TRBD1 (5 bases). The ends were cut back, 4 bases at V and 3 bases at J, with 10 bases in the middle. Germline V gene data show CDR1 as MNHEY and CDR2 as SVGAGI. The CDR3 totals 14 residues. The CDR3 loop reads CASSSDRTNQPQHF. CDR3 sequence (DNA): TGTGCCAGCAGTTCAGACAGAACCAATCAGCCCCAGCATTTT.

This clone was recorded a few times. The rearrangement links TRBV19 to TRBJ1-2, with 8 positions matching TRBD1. This CDR3 is 12 amino acids long. Germline CDR1 LNHDA, CDR2 SQIVND (reference sequence). The V gene end was trimmed by 6 bases and the J gene end by 7 bases; junction bases not matched to a gene: 4. This chain's CDR3 is CASRETGVGYTF. In DNA, the CDR3 is TGTGCCAGTAGAGAGACAGGGGTTGGCTACACCTTC.

The sample holds a few counts of this clone. CDR3 in amino acids: CASSLGGTGGIQPQHF. The CDR3, as DNA: TGTGCCAGCAGTTTAGGCGGGACAGGGGGAATTCAGCCCCAGCATTTT. This chain connects TRBV28 to TRBJ1-5; the match to TRBD1 covers 11 bases. Unmatched junction bases numbered 6, after V lost 2 bases and J lost 6 bases. The CDR3 is 16 residues long. Germline values: CDR1 MDHEN, CDR2 SYDVKM.

V gene TRBV28 combines with J gene TRBJ2-1; possible D gene TRBD1, 5 bases. Trimming took off 4 bases at V and 9 bases at J, with 13 bases between the two ends. The CDR3 sequence is 13 residues long. Germline V lookup: CDR1 MDHEN, CDR2 SYDVKM. The CDR3 spells CASSSLGHPEQFF. The CDR3 DNA reads TGTGCCAGCAGTTCCCTCGGACACCCTGAGCAGTTCTTC. Drawing the rest from reference TRBV28 and TRBJ2-1, the complete variable domain is DVKVTQSSRYLVKRTGEKVFLECVQDMDHENMFWYRQDPGLGLRLIYFSYDVKMKEKGDIPEGYSVSREKKERFSLILESASTNQTSMYLCASSSLGHPEQFFGPGTRLTVL.

The chain couples TRBV5-4 to TRBJ1-2, with 7 bases fitting TRBD1. The trim removed 5 bases at V and 8 bases at J, leaving 9 bases unmatched. The CDR3 is 13 residues long. Germline lookup yields CDR1 SGHNT and CDR2 YYREEE (reference sequence). CDR3 DNA: TGTGCCAGCAGTCGGGGACAGTTAAGGGGCTACACCTTC. This codes for CASSRGQLRGYTF.

To note about this clone: The same CDR3 can be traced to other DNA sequences in this sample. The rearrangement uses TRBV12-3 or TRBV12-4 and TRBJ2-7; D remains unclear. The CDR3 consists of 13 residues. Trimming took off 3 bases at V and 1 base at J, with 7 bases between the two ends. The CDR3 region is CASSLSGSYEQYF. CDR3 DNA sequence: TGTGCCAGCAGTTTGTCAGGTTCCTACGAGCAGTACTTC.

The V and J genes are TRBV21-1 and TRBJ1-2; TRBD1 is the table's D call and was not checked against the DNA. TRBV21-1 is designated a pseudogene. The CDR3 runs 15 residues. The CDR3 is CASSPITGSRGGYTF. The CDR3 DNA reads as TGTGCCAGCAGCCCAATTACAGGGTCAAGAGGTGGCTACACCTTC.

CDR3 residues: CASSLAGSSGANVLTF. The CDR3, as DNA: TGCGCCAGCAGCTTGGCGGGGAGCTCTGGGGCCAACGTCCTGACTTTC. The rearrangement joins TRBV5-1 to TRBJ2-6; D is perhaps TRBD2 (5 bases). The CDR3 consists of 16 residues. Germline assignment: CDR1 SGHRS and CDR2 YFSETQ. V lost 0 bases to trimming and J lost 0 bases, with 7 bases between them.

The chain carries TRBV5-1 and TRBJ1-4; 7 nucleotides agree with TRBD1. The germline CDR1 and CDR2 sequences are SGHRS and YFSETQ. This CDR3 region has 16 residues. The trim removed 5 bases at V and 0 bases at J, leaving 7 bases unmatched. Written as DNA, the CDR3 is TGCGCCAGCAGACCTAAGACAGGGACAACTAATGAAAAACTGTTTTTT. It yields the protein CASRPKTGTTNEKLFF.